In its sample, the clone carrying this T cell receptor beta chain was seen many times. Its antigen remains unidentified. These data come from a study of T-cell reconstitution after alpha-beta-depleted transplantation in children. Study results and caveats: The study reportedly traced alpha-beta T cells about two months after transplant to several hundred expanded graft clones. By one year post-transplant, T-cell counts and diversity largely arose from T cells that were newly produced. Some patients showed high day-60 TCRbeta diversity, which derived from surviving recipient T cells and thymic progenitors.

This CDR3 comprises 17 residues. The V gene end was trimmed by 4 bases and the J gene end by 1 base; junction bases not matched to a gene: 9. TCRbeta library construction was performed incorporating unique molecular identifiers. TCRdb independently ran MiXCR on the PCR reads; one entry per CDR3 protein. The table has 330,000 or so distinct CDR3 sequences, 6% to 10% seen once. The rearrangement uses TRBV12-3 or TRBV12-4 and TRBJ1-1, with 10 bases aligning to TRBD1. This receptor was taken from a female patient aged 2 to 10 who had a stem cell transplant for Fanconi anemia, so the T cells may come from the graft donor. The sequences come from peripheral blood, collected 360 days after TCRalphabeta/CD19-depleted stem cell transplant. CDR3 nucleotide sequence: TGTGCCAGCAGTTCTCCCGGGACAGGGGTCTCGAACACTGAAGCTTTCTTT. Its protein product is CASSSPGTGVSNTEAFF.